These 15 T cell receptor beta chains were all obtained from the same sample, sequenced in a study of shared clonotypes between healthy human individuals. The repertoire was sequenced with immunoSEQ multiplex PCR; TCRdb's copy has only in-frame clones and lacks some. Among roughly 2,000,000 clones, around 93% were seen once, and the ten largest hold approximately 1.6%. Positive CCR7 selection of CD45RO-negative cells yielded the naive CD8 cells, and terminally differentiated effector memory CD45RA+ cells were excluded. Sequenced material: naive CD8+ T cells from PBMCs. The receptors shown here come from a man between 18 and 29 years old in good health. Some clones in this sample may be carry-over from other donors' samples.

This clone was seen just once. The chain combines TRBV9 with TRBJ2-3, with 7 bases aligning to TRBD2. CDR1 is SGDLS and CDR2 is YYNGEE in the germline V gene. CDR3 size: 16 residues. Trimming at V came to 1 base and at J to 2 bases, leaving 7 bases not matched to a gene. CDR3 coding DNA: TGTGCCAGCAGCGTATTTAGCGGGCAGAACACAGATACGCAGTATTTT. It encodes CASSVFSGQNTDTQYF. The full variable domain, with the rest looked up from reference TRBV9 and TRBJ2-3, is DSGVTQTPKHLITATGQRVTLRCSPRSGDLSVYWYQQSLDQGLQFLIQYYNGEERAKGNILERFSAQQFPDLHSELNLSSLELGDSALYFCASSVFSGQNTDTQYFGPGTRLTVL.

The V and J genes are TRBV27 and TRBJ1-2; 8 bases align to TRBD1. Germline V gene data show CDR1 as MNHEY and CDR2 as SMNVEV (reference sequence). J gave up 6 bases and V 7 bases, and 7 bases lay outside the gene matches. The CDR3 consists of 13 residues. CDR3 region: CASTRQGADGYTF. The CDR3 DNA follows: TGTGCCAGCACTCGCCAGGGGGCTGATGGCTACACCTTC.

This rearrangement joins TRBV30 to TRBJ1-2, with 9 bases lining up with TRBD1. Germline V gene sequence: CDR1 GTSNPN, CDR2 SVGIG (reference sequence). Trimming cost V 0 bases and J 6 bases; bases outside gene matches: 11. The CDR3 length is 16 residues. CDR3 coding DNA: TGTGCCTGGAGTGTTAACGACAGGGGGATGGAGGATGGCTACACCTTC. Amino acids: CAWSVNDRGMEDGYTF.

The chain is built from TRBV19 and TRBJ2-1; no definite D call. The CDR3 loop spans 15 amino acids. Per germline, CDR1 LNHDA and CDR2 SQIVND (reference sequence). V dropped 1 base and J dropped 6 bases, with 13 bases sitting between them. Here the CDR3 DNA reads TGTGCCAGTAGTATAGGTGGTTTGTCGGCCAATGAGCAGTTCTTC. Residues: CASSIGGLSANEQFF.

Details on this clone: A junction boundary mismatches the germline segment, possibly from a read error. J is TRBJ2-7 and V is TRBV4-1; D is unresolved. The CDR3 is 12 amino acids. Germline-derived CDR1 and CDR2 are MGHRA and YSYEKL. The CDR3 bases are TGCGCCAGCAGCCAACCCTCCCACGAGCAGTACTTC. Its protein product is CASSQPSHEQYF.

This rearrangement joins TRBV7-9 to TRBJ1-2; D possibly corresponds to TRBD1 (5 bases). The CDR3 is made up of 15 amino acids. Trimming stripped 1 base from V and 8 bases from J, with 17 bases between. The V gene's germline CDR1 is SEHNR and CDR2 FQNEAQ (reference sequence). CDR3 in amino acids: CASSLVPREAQGYTF. In DNA form, the CDR3 reads TGTGCCAGCAGCTTAGTTCCCAGGGAGGCTCAAGGCTACACCTTC.

To note about this clone: This same CDR3 is encoded by further DNA sequences in the sample. The chain combines TRBV7-9 with TRBJ2-2; D gene ambiguous. V gave up 1 base and J gave up 6 bases, with 3 bases separating them. The CDR3 runs to 12 residues. CDR1 is SEHNR, CDR2 FQNEAQ, per germline (reference sequence). The CDR3 spells CASSLDSGELFF. The CDR3 region has the DNA TGTGCCAGCAGCTTAGATTCCGGGGAGCTGTTTTTT.

CDR3 DNA: TGTGCCAGCAGAAACTTGAAGCGGAGATCCCCAACTGAGCAGTACTTC. Translating it yields CASRNLKRRSPTEQYF. The rearrangement links TRBV5-6 to TRBJ2-7, with D possibly being TRBD2 (5 bases). Trimming removed 5 bases at V and 7 bases at J, with 25 bases between. This CDR3 has 16 amino acids. Germline-derived CDR1 and CDR2 are SGHDT and YYEEEE.

The genes are TRBV7-9 and TRBJ2-2; D unresolved. This CDR3 has 14 residues. Germline lookup yields CDR1 SEHNR and CDR2 FQNEAQ (reference sequence). V was clipped by 8 bases and J by 0 bases, with 10 bases between them. CDR3 sequence reads: CASWTETNTGELFF. The CDR3 DNA is TGTGCCAGCTGGACGGAGACGAACACCGGGGAGCTGTTTTTT.

The rearrangement uses TRBV9 and TRBJ2-7; D might be TRBD2 (6 bases). In germline, CDR1 is SGDLS, CDR2 YYNGEE. The CDR3 loop spans 14 amino acids. V dropped 3 bases and J dropped 6 bases, with 16 bases sitting between them. CDR3 loop: CASSGQWGEAEQYF. The CDR3 DNA reads TGTGCCAGCAGCGGACAGTGGGGGGAGGCCGAGCAGTACTTC.

The chain has TRBV15 and TRBJ2-3; a weak D match, TRBD2 (6 bases). Germline CDR1 and CDR2: LNHNV and YYDKDF (reference sequence). Between the trimmed V and J ends, which lost 4 bases and 6 bases, there was a span of 11 bases. The CDR3 runs to 13 residues. The CDR3 DNA is TGTGCCACCAGCAACCGAGGGAGGGATACGCAGTATTTT. Translating it yields CATSNRGRDTQYF.

V usage is TRBV7-9 and J usage is TRBJ2-3; no clear D. Germline V gives CDR1 SEHNR, CDR2 FQNEAQ (reference sequence). Trimming left V 10 bases short and J 2 bases short, with 4 bases between. There are 10 residues in the CDR3. The DNA for the CDR3 is TGTGCCACCCACACAGATACGCAGTATTTT. Amino acids: CATHTDTQYF.

The rearrangement links TRBV28 to TRBJ2-1; tentatively, D is TRBD1 or TRBD2 (5 bases each). The CDR3 has 14 amino acids. Per the germline V gene, CDR1 is MDHEN and CDR2 is SYDVKM. The ends were cut back, 9 bases at V and 9 bases at J, with 21 bases in the middle. The CDR3 region has the DNA TGTGCCAGTCTACATCGGGGCGCCCCCGTTGAGCAGTTCTTC. This sequence encodes CASLHRGAPVEQFF.

The rearrangement joins TRBV7-9 to TRBJ2-1; 12 bases are a match to TRBD2. CDR1 is SEHNR and CDR2 is FQNEAQ in the germline V gene (reference sequence). V shed 5 bases and J 6 bases; nucleotides not matched to a gene: 8. There are 16 residues in the CDR3. The CDR3 bases are TGTGCCAGCAGCCCTCTAGCGGGAGGGTTGAGCAATGAGCAGTTCTTC. Protein sequence: CASSPLAGGLSNEQFF.

Here the CDR3 reads CASNTGTGPYNEQFF. The CDR3 coding sequence is TGTGCCAGTAATACCGGGACGGGGCCCTACAATGAGCAGTTCTTC. V gene TRBV19 combines with J gene TRBJ2-1; tentatively, D is TRBD1 or TRBD2 (5 bases each). CDR1 is LNHDA, CDR2 SQIVND, per germline (reference sequence). The CDR3 has 15 residues. Trimming took off 7 bases at V and 2 bases at J, with 15 bases between the two ends. Looking up the rest from reference TRBV19 and TRBJ2-1 gives the full variable domain: DGGITQSPKYLFRKEGQNVTLSCEQNLNHDAMYWYRQDPGQGLRLIYYSQIVNDFQKGDIAEGYSVSREKKESFPLTVTSAQKNPTAFYLCASNTGTGPYNEQFFGPGTRLTVL.